This TCR beta chain was observed in a study of blood T cell repertoires in COVID-19. Study as a whole: Some COVID-19 samples were acute and others convalescent; all came from the United States, Italy and Spain. Sources were T cells, B-cell-depleted T cells, or PBMCs; the material itself was cDNA or gDNA.

Data came from immunoSEQ multiplex PCR; TCRdb stores just in-frame clones and leaves some out. The sample holds 100,000 to 150,000 clones, approximately 80% seen once. The CDR3 runs to 15 residues. Germline values: CDR1 SGHAT, CDR2 FQNNGV. V was clipped by 5 bases and J by 8 bases, with 18 bases between them. V and J are TRBV11-2 and TRBJ1-4, with D perhaps TRBD1 (5 bases). This TCR derives from a woman between 45 and 60 years old with acute or convalescent COVID-19. The source material was peripheral blood. The CDR3 DNA follows: TGTGCCAGCAGCAAGAGGACAATTGGAAAAGAAAAACTGTTTTTT. Amino acids: CASSKRTIGKEKLFF.